This T cell receptor beta chain was retrieved from a study of blood T cell repertoires in COVID-19. As for the study in general: Samples came from the United States, Italy and Spain, spanning acute and convalescent COVID-19. The analysed material was cDNA or gDNA that came from T cells, B-cell-depleted T cells, or PBMCs.

The V end was cut by 6 bases, the J end by 6 bases, with 9 bases between. This CDR3 has 11 residues. Germline CDR1 DFQATT, CDR2 SNEGSKA (reference sequence). In the study's own analysis: Amplification from reference gene primers served as the basis for estimated nucleated cell counts. Clones were read by immunoSEQ multiplex PCR, and TCRdb kept only the in-frame ones, dropping some. The V and J calls and clone size come from that table; D and trimming were worked out from the DNA. The sample has about 210,000 clones, about nine tenths seen once; the top ten hold 0.78%. The source material was peripheral blood. The rearrangement uses TRBV20-1 and TRBJ1-5; D not resolved. The source of this sequence is a woman aged 70 to 79 with acute or convalescent COVID-19. CDR3 protein: CSATLGQPQHF. The CDR3 nucleotides are TGCAGTGCGACCCTAGGTCAGCCCCAGCATTTT.